The source of this TCR beta chain is a study of blood T cell repertoires in COVID-19. Background on the study: Collection of acute and convalescent COVID-19 samples took place in the United States, Italy and Spain.

Under the authors' procedure: By means of reference gene primer amplification, nucleated cell counts were estimated. Produced via immunoSEQ multiplex PCR; TCRdb's table is partial and in-frame only. That table gives V, J and clone size, and the DNA gave D and trimming. The sample consists of about 95,000 clones, around 87% of them appearing once. The CDR3 runs 13 residues. The germline CDR1 and CDR2 sequences are SGHRS and YFSETQ. V lost 0 bases and J lost 8, with 11 bases in between. The chain employs TRBV5-1 and TRBJ1-1; possible D gene TRBD1, 5 bases. What was sequenced was peripheral blood. This receptor was obtained from a human donor in a cohort sampled during active COVID-19. In DNA, the CDR3 is TGCGCCAGCAGCTTGGCCAAAGGGGTGGAAGCTTTCTTT. Its translation is CASSLAKGVEAFF.